Listed below are T cell receptor beta chains from one sample, sequenced in a study of T cell responses to AZD1222 COVID-19 vaccine. Clones were read by immunoSEQ multiplex PCR, and TCRdb kept only the in-frame ones, dropping some. The profile shows about 110,000 clones, around 90% of them singletons. The sample was peripheral blood, taken 28 days after the second AZD1222 dose. The source is an adult who received the AZD1222 COVID-19 vaccine. CDR3s include the opening cysteine and the closing phenylalanine or tryptophan. Each record gives: CDR3 protein, CDR3 DNA, V gene, J gene, D gene, clone size. D genes are given only for firm matches. Clone size is given for some rows only: seen once, a few or many times, or a class if the clone is expanded.

CDR3: CASSPGGNTQYF
DNA: TGTGCCAGCAGCCCGGGAGGGAATACGCAGTATTTT
V: TRBV4-2
J: TRBJ2-3
D: TRBD2
size: .

CDR3: CASSGTYSYEQYF
DNA: TGTGCCAGCAGCGGGACGTATTCCTACGAGCAGTACTTC
V: TRBV3-1/TRBV3-2
J: TRBJ2-7
D: .
size: .

CDR3: CATLEGYSNQPQHF
DNA: TGTGCCACTCTGGAGGGTTATAGCAATCAGCCCCAGCATTTT
V: TRBV19
J: TRBJ1-5
D: .
size: .

CDR3: CATRDRYYEQYF
DNA: TGTGCCACCAGGGACAGGTACTACGAGCAGTACTTC
V: TRBV6-5
J: TRBJ2-7
D: TRBD1
size: .

CDR3: CSASSGGRNGYGYTF
DNA: TGCAGTGCTAGTTCAGGGGGGCGGAACGGCTATGGCTACACCTTC
V: TRBV20-1
J: TRBJ1-2
D: TRBD1
size: .

CDR3: CASSLDPPGSEQYF
DNA: TGTGCCAGCAGCTTAGACCCGCCGGGTAGCGAGCAGTACTTC
V: TRBV7-2
J: TRBJ2-7
D: .
size: .

CDR3: CASGLEDNQPQHF
DNA: TGTGCTAGTGGTTTGGAAGACAATCAGCCCCAGCATTTT
V: TRBV12-5
J: TRBJ1-5
D: .
size: once

CDR3: CASSPGTDNSPLHF
DNA: TGTGCCAGCAGCCCAGGGACAGATAATTCACCCCTCCACTTT
V: TRBV11-1
J: TRBJ1-6
D: TRBD1
size: .

CDR3: CASNPDTSYEQYF
DNA: TGTGCCAGCAACCCCGACACTTCCTACGAGCAGTACTTC
V: TRBV7-9
J: TRBJ2-7
D: .
size: .

CDR3: CASSPYGQGDGYTF
DNA: TGTGCCAGCAGCCCATACGGACAGGGCGATGGCTACACCTTC
V: TRBV3-1/TRBV3-2
J: TRBJ1-2
D: TRBD1
size: .

CDR3: CASSNSGWGEQYF
DNA: TGTGCCAGCAGTAATTCGGGGTGGGGAGAGCAGTACTTC
V: TRBV12-3/TRBV12-4
J: TRBJ2-7
D: .
size: once

CDR3: CASSSGTGGDEQYF
DNA: TGTGCCAGCAGCTCCGGGACAGGGGGTGACGAGCAGTACTTC
V: TRBV6-5
J: TRBJ2-7
D: TRBD1
size: few

CDR3: CASSQGGSNEQFF
DNA: TGCGCCAGCAGCCAAGGAGGGAGCAATGAGCAGTTCTTC
V: TRBV4-1
J: TRBJ2-1
D: .
size: few

CDR3: CASRHSSNQPQHF
DNA: TGTGCCAGCAGACACTCTAGCAATCAGCCCCAGCATTTT
V: TRBV28
J: TRBJ1-5
D: .
size: .

CDR3: CASGLVQSGGNTIYF
DNA: TGTGCTAGTGGTTTGGTACAAAGCGGTGGAAACACCATATATTTT
V: TRBV12-5
J: TRBJ1-3
D: .
size: .

CDR3: CASSRQGANQPQHF
DNA: TGTGCCAGCAGCCGACAGGGCGCCAATCAGCCCCAGCATTTT
V: TRBV5-6
J: TRBJ1-5
D: TRBD1
size: .

CDR3: CASSLGQDYGYTF
DNA: TGTGCCAGCAGCTTGGGACAGGACTATGGCTACACCTTC
V: TRBV5-6
J: TRBJ1-2
D: .
size: once

CDR3: CASRFGTGDGYTF
DNA: TGTGCCAGTAGGTTCGGGACAGGGGATGGCTACACCTTC
V: TRBV19
J: TRBJ1-2
D: TRBD1
size: .

CDR3: CASSLFGEAFF
DNA: TGTGCCAGCAGCTTATTTGGAGAAGCTTTCTTT
V: TRBV11-2
J: TRBJ1-1
D: .
size: .

CDR3: CASSIVGYSSPTDTQYF
DNA: TGTGCCAGTAGTATAGTGGGGTACTCGTCGCCCACAGATACGCAGTATTTT
V: TRBV19
J: TRBJ2-3
D: .
size: .

CDR3: CASSVEGSRQGNTIYF
DNA: TGTGCCAGCAGCGTCGAAGGGAGCCGGCAAGGAAACACCATATATTTT
V: TRBV9
J: TRBJ1-3
D: .
size: .

CDR3: CASNPTGTNEKLFF
DNA: TGTGCCAGCAACCCGACAGGGACTAATGAAAAACTGTTTTTT
V: TRBV7-2
J: TRBJ1-4
D: TRBD1
size: .

CDR3: CASSYSGERKTQYF
DNA: TGTGCCAGCAGTTACTCGGGGGAAAGAAAGACCCAGTACTTC
V: TRBV27
J: TRBJ2-5
D: .
size: .

CDR3: CASSGGQGAGEAFF
DNA: TGTGCCAGCAGCGGGGGACAGGGGGCCGGAGAAGCTTTCTTT
V: TRBV11-1
J: TRBJ1-1
D: TRBD1
size: many

CDR3: CASSHGGGGWDYGYTF
DNA: TGTGCCAGCAGCCATGGCGGCGGGGGTTGGGACTATGGCTACACCTTC
V: TRBV5-8
J: TRBJ1-2
D: .
size: .

CDR3: CASTKELAGNNEQFF
DNA: TGTGCCAGCACAAAAGAACTAGCGGGGAACAATGAGCAGTTCTTC
V: TRBV2
J: TRBJ2-1
D: TRBD2
size: once

CDR3: CASSQNQGSHTEAFF
DNA: TGTGCCAGCAGTCAAAATCAGGGGAGCCACACTGAAGCTTTCTTT
V: TRBV6-5
J: TRBJ1-1
D: .
size: .

CDR3: CASSLGLGYSYEQYF
DNA: TGTGCCAGCAGTCTTGGACTCGGTTACTCCTACGAGCAGTACTTC
V: TRBV5-5
J: TRBJ2-7
D: .
size: few

CDR3: CASSIPGNLNTEAFF
DNA: TGTGCCAGCAGCATCCCGGGAAACCTGAACACTGAAGCTTTCTTT
V: TRBV7-9
J: TRBJ1-1
D: .
size: .

CDR3: CASSAYTVHNEKLFF
DNA: TGTGCCAGCAGTGCCTACACAGTCCATAATGAAAAACTGTTTTTT
V: TRBV25-1
J: TRBJ1-4
D: .
size: .

CDR3: CASSPGQGGSNQPQHF
DNA: TGTGCCAGCTCACCCGGACAGGGCGGCAGCAATCAGCCCCAGCATTTT
V: TRBV18
J: TRBJ1-5
D: TRBD1
size: .

CDR3: CASSSGTYGYTF
DNA: TGTGCCAGCAGCTCAGGGACCTATGGCTACACCTTC
V: TRBV5-6
J: TRBJ1-2
D: .
size: .

CDR3: CASSVGGGTYEQYF
DNA: TGTGCCAGCAGCGTAGGAGGAGGGACCTACGAGCAGTACTTC
V: TRBV9
J: TRBJ2-7
D: .
size: .

CDR3: CASSLVYGGADYGYTF
DNA: TGTGCCAGCAGCTTGGTGTATGGGGGCGCCGACTATGGCTACACCTTC
V: TRBV5-5
J: TRBJ1-2
D: .
size: few

CDR3: CASSQDRGLYGYTF
DNA: TGTGCCAGCAGCCAAGACAGGGGGCTCTATGGCTACACCTTC
V: TRBV3-1/TRBV3-2
J: TRBJ1-2
D: TRBD1
size: .

CDR3: CASSSFGTGHQPQHF
DNA: TGTGCCAGCAGTAGCTTCGGGACAGGGCATCAGCCCCAGCATTTT
V: TRBV6-5
J: TRBJ1-5
D: TRBD1
size: .

CDR3: CASRSRGWEDTQYF
DNA: TGTGCCAGTAGATCCAGGGGGTGGGAAGATACGCAGTATTTT
V: TRBV19
J: TRBJ2-3
D: TRBD1
size: .

CDR3: CASSQGGQGISPLHF
DNA: TGTGCCAGCAGCCAAGGCGGACAGGGAATTTCACCCCTCCACTTT
V: TRBV14
J: TRBJ1-6
D: TRBD1
size: .

CDR3: CASSLRDPYNEQFF
DNA: TGTGCCAGCAGCTTAAGGGACCCTTACAATGAGCAGTTCTTC
V: TRBV5-4
J: TRBJ2-1
D: .
size: .

CDR3: CSGSGGTEAFF
DNA: TGCAGCGGCTCAGGGGGGACTGAAGCTTTCTTT
V: TRBV29-1
J: TRBJ1-1
D: TRBD1
size: once

CDR3: CASSSDRGEREQYF
DNA: TGCGCCAGCAGCAGTGACAGGGGGGAACGCGAGCAGTACTTC
V: TRBV5-1
J: TRBJ2-7
D: TRBD1
size: .

CDR3: CAWARGAGAYGYTF
DNA: TGTGCCTGGGCCCGCGGGGCAGGTGCCTATGGCTACACCTTC
V: TRBV30
J: TRBJ1-2
D: .
size: .

CDR3: CASRQTSTDTQYF
DNA: TGTGCCAGCAGACAGACTAGCACAGATACGCAGTATTTT
V: TRBV25-1
J: TRBJ2-3
D: .
size: .

CDR3: CASSFRGEGSQPQHF
DNA: TGTGCCAGCAGTTTTAGGGGAGAGGGATCGCAGCCCCAGCATTTT
V: TRBV6-2/TRBV6-3
J: TRBJ1-5
D: .
size: .

CDR3: CASSASYEQYF
DNA: TGTGCCAGCAGCGCCTCCTACGAGCAGTACTTC
V: TRBV7-9
J: TRBJ2-7
D: .
size: .

CDR3: CAISGSGGPQETQYF
DNA: TGTGCCATCAGTGGCAGCGGGGGGCCCCAAGAGACCCAGTACTTC
V: TRBV10-3
J: TRBJ2-5
D: TRBD2
size: .

CDR3: CASSLVGLQETQYF
DNA: TGTGCCAGCAGCTTAGTGGGGCTACAAGAGACCCAGTACTTC
V: TRBV7-9
J: TRBJ2-5
D: .
size: .

CDR3: CASSRSGGHTDTQYF
DNA: TGTGCCAGCAGCCGGAGCGGGGGGCACACAGATACGCAGTATTTT
V: TRBV7-6
J: TRBJ2-3
D: TRBD2
size: .

CDR3: CASSHRDREQFF
DNA: TGTGCCAGCAGCCACCGGGACAGGGAGCAGTTCTTC
V: TRBV7-8
J: TRBJ2-1
D: TRBD1
size: .

CDR3: CASSGGTGDYEQYF
DNA: TGTGCCAGTAGTGGGGGGACAGGGGATTACGAGCAGTACTTC
V: TRBV19
J: TRBJ2-7
D: TRBD1
size: once

CDR3: CASSLRTDPGNTIYF
DNA: TGTGCCAGCTCCCTGAGGACAGATCCTGGAAACACCATATATTTT
V: TRBV18
J: TRBJ1-3
D: .
size: few

CDR3: CASRQETSNEKLFF
DNA: TGTGCCAGCAGACAGGAGACCAGTAATGAAAAACTGTTTTTT
V: TRBV2
J: TRBJ1-4
D: .
size: .

CDR3: CASVSGQGLYEQYF
DNA: TGTGCCAGCGTCTCGGGACAGGGGCTCTACGAGCAGTACTTC
V: TRBV2
J: TRBJ2-7
D: TRBD1
size: .

CDR3: CASSESMGGAYEQYF
DNA: TGTGCCAGCAGTGAATCCATGGGAGGAGCCTACGAGCAGTACTTC
V: TRBV6-1
J: TRBJ2-7
D: .
size: once

CDR3: CASSFLAGGPGGELFF
DNA: TGTGCCAGCAGTTTCTTAGCGGGGGGGCCCGGCGGGGAGCTGTTTTTT
V: TRBV6-5
J: TRBJ2-2
D: TRBD2
size: .

CDR3: CASSLFQVNQPQHF
DNA: TGTGCCAGCAGTTTATTTCAGGTGAACCAGCCCCAGCATTTT
V: TRBV28
J: TRBJ1-5
D: .
size: .

CDR3: CASSIGTPTGELFF
DNA: TGTGCCAGTAGTATCGGGACCCCGACCGGGGAGCTGTTTTTT
V: TRBV19
J: TRBJ2-2
D: .
size: .

CDR3: CASSFTGWGEAFF
DNA: TGTGCCAGCAGTTTTACAGGGTGGGGTGAAGCTTTCTTT
V: TRBV27
J: TRBJ1-1
D: .
size: .

CDR3: CASSQSRRASGNTIYF
DNA: TGCGCCAGCAGCCAATCACGCAGAGCCTCTGGAAACACCATATATTTT
V: TRBV4-3
J: TRBJ1-3
D: .
size: .